This T cell receptor (beta chain) was retrieved from a study of blood T cell repertoires in COVID-19. As for the study in general: Material from acute and convalescent COVID-19 was sourced from the United States, Italy and Spain. PBMCs, B-cell-depleted T cells, or T cells provided the cDNA or gDNA that made up the material.

J lost 5 bases, V lost 0 bases, and 4 bases had no gene match. The length of the CDR3 is 15 residues. Looked up from germline, CDR1 is SGDLS and CDR2 is YYNGEE. In the original processing: Reference gene primer amplification in the assay estimated nucleated cell counts. The protocol was immunoSEQ multiplex PCR, while the TCRdb copy is restricted to in-frame clones and leaves out a portion. V, J and clone size are those of that table, while D and trimming were read from the DNA. The sample carries more than 200,000 clones, 85% to 90% recorded once. The receptor comes from a woman in her forties or fifties with acute or convalescent COVID-19. The rearrangement uses TRBV9 and TRBJ2-5; 10 positions agree with TRBD2. The specimen was peripheral blood. Here the CDR3 reads CASSVAGTSDETQYF. Written as DNA, the CDR3 is TGTGCCAGCAGCGTAGCCGGGACTAGCGATGAGACCCAGTACTTC.